This entry describes one T cell receptor beta chain. What it binds is not known. A sort by CD45RO/CCR7/CD25/CD127/CD95/CD27 yielded CD4+ naive, central memory, regulatory and stem cell-like memory cells. Reverse transcribing all isolated RNA meant expressed TCRB transcripts were sequenced. Libraries were prepared by immunoSEQ multiplex PCR; TCRdb keeps only in-frame clonotypes and omits some of them. Of over 150,000 clones listed, approximately 7.9% are singletons. This sample is drawn from a study of beta chain features in type 1 diabetes. Overall study findings and caveats: Researchers reported that naive, central memory and Treg TCRB repertoires appeared more similar in patients than in healthy donors. TCRB CDR3 length was moderately but significantly reduced in all four CD4+ subsets of Type 1 diabetes patients.

The sample taken for sequencing was central memory CD4+ T cells from blood. This TCR was recovered from a young man with type 1 diabetes.

The CDR3 coding sequence is TGTGCCACCAGCAGAGTGGGGGGATTCACAGATACGCAGTATTTT. This gives the protein CATSRVGGFTDTQYF. The chain has TRBV15 and TRBJ2-3; TRBD2 is a possible D gene (6 bases). V was shortened by 1 base and J by 2 bases, with 10 bases between the two germline ends. The CDR3 runs 15 residues. The germline gives CDR1 LNHNV, CDR2 YYDKDF (reference sequence).